These 14 T cell receptor beta chains share one sample of origin, sequenced in a study of shared clonotypes between healthy human individuals. Terminally differentiated effector memory CD45RA+ cells were excluded by CCR7 positive selection of CD45RO-negative cells. Clones were sequenced by immunoSEQ multiplex PCR, and TCRdb holds only the in-frame ones, with some missing. This sample carries about 2.2 million clones, roughly 93% of them seen once, and the ten largest clones take approximately 1.6%. Sequencing was carried out using naive CD8+ T cells from PBMCs. The receptors were gathered from a man younger than 30 in good health. Some clones in this sample may be carry-over from other donors' samples.

A remark on this clone: Other DNA sequences in the same sample also yield this CDR3. The V call is TRBV19, the J call TRBJ2-7, with D possibly matching TRBD2 (5 bases). The CDR3 has 13 residues. Germline loops: CDR1 LNHDA, CDR2 SQIVND (reference sequence). V lost 3 bases to trimming and J lost 4 bases, with 10 bases between them. CDR3 residues: CASSIGVPYEQYF. The CDR3 region has the DNA TGTGCCAGTAGTATCGGGGTTCCGTACGAGCAGTACTTC.

The rearrangement uses TRBV5-1 and TRBJ1-3; no firm D call. The CDR3 contains 14 residues. The V and J ends lost 6 bases and 2 bases respectively, with 12 bases between them. CDR1 and CDR2 from the germline V gene are SGHRS and YFSETQ. The CDR3: CASKPDDTGNTIYF. CDR3 bases: TGCGCCAGCAAACCTGACGACACTGGAAACACCATATATTTT. Filled out from reference TRBV5-1 and TRBJ1-3, the complete variable domain reads KAGVTQTPRYLIKTRGQQVTLSCSPISGHRSVSWYQQTPGQGLQFLFEYFSETQRNKGNFPGRFSGRQFSNSRSEMNVSTLELGDSALYLCASKPDDTGNTIYFGEGSWLTVV.

This sequence joins TRBV28 and TRBJ2-2; D is uncertain. Germline CDR1 is MDHEN and CDR2 is SYDVKM. V was shortened by 3 bases and J by 2 bases, with 10 bases between the two germline ends. This CDR3 has 15 residues. CDR3 nucleotide sequence: TGTGCCAGCAGTTTTGCGGCAGCTAACACCGGGGAGCTGTTTTTT. This sequence encodes CASSFAAANTGELFF.

This chain links TRBV6-6 with TRBJ1-5; D is uncertain. The CDR3 totals 15 residues. The V gene's germline CDR1 is MNHNY and CDR2 SVGAGI (reference sequence). V shed 3 bases and J shed 0 bases, with 9 bases lying between them. In DNA, the CDR3 is TGTGCCAGCAGTTATTCAGGTTATAGCAATCAGCCCCAGCATTTT. This sequence encodes CASSYSGYSNQPQHF.

The rearrangement links TRBV27 to TRBJ1-5; D is unresolved. Germline-derived CDR1 and CDR2 are MNHEY and SMNVEV (reference sequence). The CDR3 is 15 residues long. Trimming took off 5 bases at V and 4 bases at J, with 15 bases between the two ends. The CDR3 is CASSMDWKGNQPQHF. Written as DNA, the CDR3 is TGTGCCAGCAGTATGGACTGGAAGGGAAATCAGCCCCAGCATTTT.

For this clone: Other DNA sequences from this sample encode an identical CDR3 as well. V usage is TRBV7-9 and J usage is TRBJ2-2; D is uncertain. The length of the CDR3 is 12 residues. Trimming removed 4 bases from V and 2 bases from J, with 2 bases in between. Germline lookup yields CDR1 SEHNR and CDR2 FQNEAQ (reference sequence). Here the CDR3 reads CASSSNTGELFF. CDR3 sequence (DNA): TGTGCCAGCAGCTCCAACACCGGGGAGCTGTTTTTT.

The CDR3 loop is CASRMTGVRQPQHF. For the CDR3, the DNA is TGTGCCAGTAGAATGACAGGGGTTCGTCAGCCCCAGCATTTT. The genes are TRBV19 and TRBJ1-5; 8 bases are shared with TRBD1. The CDR3 loop spans 14 amino acids. V lost 6 bases and J lost 6; bases outside the gene matches: 7. Germline-derived CDR1 and CDR2 are LNHDA and SQIVND (reference sequence).

V gene TRBV9 combines with J gene TRBJ1-1; 10 nucleotides align to TRBD1. V was clipped by 4 bases and J by 8 bases; unmatched bases: 8. The CDR3 has 14 residues. CDR1 is SGDLS, CDR2 YYNGEE, per germline. CDR3 loop: CASSLSGQGVEAFF. DNA for the CDR3: TGTGCCAGCAGCCTTTCTGGACAGGGGGTGGAAGCTTTCTTT. Combining the CDR3 with reference TRBV9 and TRBJ1-1 gives the whole variable domain DSGVTQTPKHLITATGQRVTLRCSPRSGDLSVYWYQQSLDQGLQFLIQYYNGEERAKGNILERFSAQQFPDLHSELNLSSLELGDSALYFCASSLSGQGVEAFFGQGTRLTVV.

The V call is TRBV28, the J call TRBJ1-5; D unresolved. The ends were cut back, 5 bases at V and 3 bases at J, with 11 bases in the middle. Germline values: CDR1 MDHEN, CDR2 SYDVKM. The CDR3 runs to 14 residues. In DNA, the CDR3 is TGTGCCAGCAGTCCGAGACGGTCCAATCAGCCCCAGCATTTT. It specifies CASSPRRSNQPQHF.

This sequence joins TRBV19 and TRBJ2-7; the match to TRBD1 covers 8 bases. This CDR3 comprises 14 residues. CDR1 and CDR2 from the germline V gene are LNHDA and SQIVND (reference sequence). The junction had 6 bases not matched to a gene; V was cut back by 4 bases and J by 4 bases. The CDR3 DNA reads as TGTGCCAGTAGTAATCTCAGGGGGCCATACGAGCAGTACTTC. Protein sequence: CASSNLRGPYEQYF.

This chain joins TRBV10-2 and TRBJ2-1, with TRBD2 matching 9 bases. The germline V gene encodes CDR1 WSHSY and CDR2 SAAADI. J gave up 8 bases and V 6 bases, and 8 bases lay outside the gene matches. The CDR3 extends over 14 amino acids. The CDR3: CASRSGRTGDEQFF. CDR3 DNA: TGCGCCAGCAGAAGCGGGAGGACGGGGGATGAGCAGTTCTTC.

The table lists this clone with a count of one. This chain uses TRBV15 with TRBJ2-7, with 8 bases identical to TRBD2. Losses at the gene ends were 0 bases for V and 6 bases for J; bases not matched to a gene: 13. Germline loops: CDR1 LNHNV, CDR2 YYDKDF (reference sequence). This CDR3 is built from 17 residues. CDR3 residues: CATSRDTGGLALPEQYF. As DNA, the CDR3 is TGTGCCACCAGCAGAGATACAGGCGGACTAGCTCTTCCCGAGCAGTACTTC. Together with reference TRBV15 and TRBJ2-7, the CDR3 gives the full variable domain: DAMVIQNPRYQVTQFGKPVTLSCSQTLNHNVMYWYQQKSSQAPKLLFHYYDKDFNNEADTPDNFQSRRPNTSFCFLDIRSPGLGDTAMYLCATSRDTGGLALPEQYFGPGTRLTVT.

The chain uses TRBV9 and TRBJ2-7, with 9 nucleotides matching TRBD1. CDR3 size: 15 residues. V was clipped by 4 bases and J by 7 bases; unmatched bases: 12. Looked up from germline, CDR1 is SGDLS and CDR2 is YYNGEE. The CDR3 region is CASSPHGQGMREQYF. In nucleotides, the CDR3 is TGTGCCAGCAGCCCCCACGGACAGGGGATGAGGGAGCAGTACTTC. Using reference TRBV9 and TRBJ2-7 for the parts outside the CDR3, the full variable domain is DSGVTQTPKHLITATGQRVTLRCSPRSGDLSVYWYQQSLDQGLQFLIQYYNGEERAKGNILERFSAQQFPDLHSELNLSSLELGDSALYFCASSPHGQGMREQYFGPGTRLTVT.

This clone was seen only once. The V and J genes are TRBV9 and TRBJ2-3; 9 bases align to TRBD2. Germline CDR1 SGDLS, CDR2 YYNGEE. The CDR3 covers 16 residues. The J segment lost 5 bases and the V segment lost 3 bases, leaving 10 bases of the junction unmatched. The CDR3 DNA reads as TGTGCCAGCAGCGCCCATAGCGGGAGTATTGAAGATACGCAGTATTTT. Residues: CASSAHSGSIEDTQYF.